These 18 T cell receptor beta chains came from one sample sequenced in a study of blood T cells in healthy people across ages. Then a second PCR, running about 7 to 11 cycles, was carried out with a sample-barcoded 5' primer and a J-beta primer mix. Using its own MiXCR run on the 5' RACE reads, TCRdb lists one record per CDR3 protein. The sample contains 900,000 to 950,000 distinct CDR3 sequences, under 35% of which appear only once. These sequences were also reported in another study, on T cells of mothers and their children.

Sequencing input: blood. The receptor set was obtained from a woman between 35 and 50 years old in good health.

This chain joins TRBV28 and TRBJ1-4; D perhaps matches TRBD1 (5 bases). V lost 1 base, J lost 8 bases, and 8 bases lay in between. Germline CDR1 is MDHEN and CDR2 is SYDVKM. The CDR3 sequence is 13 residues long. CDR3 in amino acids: CASSLFRGEKLFF. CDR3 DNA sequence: TGTGCCAGCAGTTTATTCCGGGGGGAAAAACTGTTTTTT.

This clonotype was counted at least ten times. CDR3 loop: CASSLDRNIQYF. Here the CDR3 DNA reads TGTGCCAGCAGTCTCGACAGAAACATTCAGTACTTC. The V and J genes are TRBV7-2 and TRBJ2-4; the D gene is possibly TRBD1 (5 bases). Per the germline V gene, CDR1 is SGHTA and CDR2 is FQGNSA. V was pared by 6 bases and J by 6 bases, with 9 bases between. The CDR3 consists of 12 residues. The full variable domain, with the rest looked up from reference TRBV7-2 and TRBJ2-4, is GAGVSQSPSNKVTEKGKDVELRCDPISGHTALYWYRQSLGQGLEFLIYFQGNSAPDKSGLPSDRFSAERTGGSVSTLTIQRTQQEDSAVYLCASSLDRNIQYFGAGTRLSVL.

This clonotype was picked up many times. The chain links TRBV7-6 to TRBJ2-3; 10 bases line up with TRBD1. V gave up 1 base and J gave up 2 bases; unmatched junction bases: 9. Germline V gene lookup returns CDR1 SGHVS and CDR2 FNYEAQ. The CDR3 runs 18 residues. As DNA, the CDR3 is TGTGCCAGCAGCTTAGGACAGGGGGCCGGATGGATCACAGATACGCAGTATTTT. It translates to CASSLGQGAGWITDTQYF.

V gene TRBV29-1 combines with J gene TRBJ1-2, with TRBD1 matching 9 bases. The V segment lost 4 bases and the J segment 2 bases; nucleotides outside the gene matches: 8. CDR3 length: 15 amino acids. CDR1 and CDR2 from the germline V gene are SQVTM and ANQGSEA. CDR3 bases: TGCAGCGTTGGACTAGGGACAGGGAGGAACTATGGCTACACCTTC. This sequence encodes CSVGLGTGRNYGYTF.

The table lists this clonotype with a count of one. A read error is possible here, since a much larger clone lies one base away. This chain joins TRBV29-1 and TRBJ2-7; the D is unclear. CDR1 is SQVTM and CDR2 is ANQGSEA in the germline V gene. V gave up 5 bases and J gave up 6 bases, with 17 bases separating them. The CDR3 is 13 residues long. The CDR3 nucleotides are TGCAGCGTTCCTTTCGGGCGTCCGGGCGAGCAGTACTTC. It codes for CSVPFGRPGEQYF.

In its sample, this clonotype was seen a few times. CDR3 protein: CASNPRTGSDTQYF. The CDR3 coding sequence is TGTGCCAGCAACCCGCGGACAGGGTCAGATACGCAGTATTTT. V gene TRBV7-2 combines with J gene TRBJ2-3; 8 bases map to TRBD1. CDR1 is SGHTA, CDR2 FQGNSA, per germline. V gave up 7 bases and J gave up 4 bases; unmatched junction bases: 7. This CDR3 spans 14 amino acids.

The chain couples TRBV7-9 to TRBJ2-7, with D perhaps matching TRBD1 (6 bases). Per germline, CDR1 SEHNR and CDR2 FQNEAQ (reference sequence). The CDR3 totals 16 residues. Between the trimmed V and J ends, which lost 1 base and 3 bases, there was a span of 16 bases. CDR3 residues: CASSLEGDGGVYEQYF. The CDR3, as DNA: TGTGCCAGCAGCTTAGAGGGGGATGGCGGTGTCTACGAGCAGTACTTC.

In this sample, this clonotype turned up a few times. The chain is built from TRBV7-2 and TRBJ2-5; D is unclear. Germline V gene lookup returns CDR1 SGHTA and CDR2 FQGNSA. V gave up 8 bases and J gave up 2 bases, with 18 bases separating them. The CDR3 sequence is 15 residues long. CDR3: CASGPRTLRQETQYF. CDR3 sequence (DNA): TGTGCCAGCGGCCCCAGAACGCTTCGGCAAGAGACCCAGTACTTC. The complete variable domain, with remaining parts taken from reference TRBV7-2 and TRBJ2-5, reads GAGVSQSPSNKVTEKGKDVELRCDPISGHTALYWYRQSLGQGLEFLIYFQGNSAPDKSGLPSDRFSAERTGGSVSTLTIQRTQQEDSAVYLCASGPRTLRQETQYFGPGTRLLVL.

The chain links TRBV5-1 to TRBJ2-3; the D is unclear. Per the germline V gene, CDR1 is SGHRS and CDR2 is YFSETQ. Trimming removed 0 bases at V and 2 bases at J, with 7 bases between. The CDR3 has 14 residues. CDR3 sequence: CASSLVQDTDTQYF. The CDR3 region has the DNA TGCGCCAGCAGCTTGGTTCAGGACACAGATACGCAGTATTTT.

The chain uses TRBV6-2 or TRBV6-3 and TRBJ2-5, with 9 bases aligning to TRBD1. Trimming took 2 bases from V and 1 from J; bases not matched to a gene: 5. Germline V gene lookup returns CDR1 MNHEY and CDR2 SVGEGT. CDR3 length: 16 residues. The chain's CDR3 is CASSYRQGVLQETQYF. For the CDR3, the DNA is TGTGCCAGCAGTTACCGACAGGGGGTCCTCCAAGAGACCCAGTACTTC.

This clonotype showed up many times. CDR3 sequence reads: CASSPGVGHLNTEAFF. The CDR3, as DNA: TGTGCCAGCTCACCAGGGGTAGGACACCTGAACACTGAAGCTTTCTTT. The V and J genes are TRBV18 and TRBJ1-1, with D possibly being TRBD1 (5 bases). CDR1 and CDR2 from the germline V gene are KGHSH and LQKENI. The CDR3 consists of 16 residues. With 2 bases removed from V and 0 bases from J, the gap between germline ends came to 13 bases.

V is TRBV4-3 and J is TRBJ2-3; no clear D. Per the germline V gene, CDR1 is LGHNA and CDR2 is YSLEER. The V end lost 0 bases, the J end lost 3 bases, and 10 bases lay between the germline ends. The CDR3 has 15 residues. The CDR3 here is CASSQDRIGTDTQYF. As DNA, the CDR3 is TGCGCCAGCAGCCAAGATCGGATTGGAACAGATACGCAGTATTTT.

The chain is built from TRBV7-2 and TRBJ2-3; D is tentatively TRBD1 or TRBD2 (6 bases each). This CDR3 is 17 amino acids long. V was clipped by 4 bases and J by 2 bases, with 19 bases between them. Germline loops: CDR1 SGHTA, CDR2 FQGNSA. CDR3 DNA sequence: TGTGCCAGCAGCTCAGGCCCCGGGGGCCCGACCACAGATACGCAGTATTTT. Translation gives CASSSGPGGPTTDTQYF.

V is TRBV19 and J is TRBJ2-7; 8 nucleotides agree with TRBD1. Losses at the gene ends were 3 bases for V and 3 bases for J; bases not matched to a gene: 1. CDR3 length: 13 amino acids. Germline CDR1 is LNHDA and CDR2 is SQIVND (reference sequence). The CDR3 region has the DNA TGTGCCAGTAGTATTACAGGGGGCTACGAGCAGTACTTC. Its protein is CASSITGGYEQYF.

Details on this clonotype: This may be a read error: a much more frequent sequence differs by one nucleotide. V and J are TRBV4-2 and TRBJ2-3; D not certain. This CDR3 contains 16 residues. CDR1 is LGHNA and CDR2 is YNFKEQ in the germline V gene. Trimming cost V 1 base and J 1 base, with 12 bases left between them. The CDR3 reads CASSQALGSGTDTQYF. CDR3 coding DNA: TGTGCCAGCAGCCAAGCTTTGGGTTCAGGCACAGATACGCAGTATTTT.

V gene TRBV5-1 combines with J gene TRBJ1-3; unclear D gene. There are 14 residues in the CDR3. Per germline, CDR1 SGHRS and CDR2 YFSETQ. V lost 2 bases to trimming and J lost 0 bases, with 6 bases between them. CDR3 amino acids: CASSLPDSGNTIYF. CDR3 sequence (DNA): TGCGCCAGCAGCTTACCAGACTCTGGAAACACCATATATTTT.

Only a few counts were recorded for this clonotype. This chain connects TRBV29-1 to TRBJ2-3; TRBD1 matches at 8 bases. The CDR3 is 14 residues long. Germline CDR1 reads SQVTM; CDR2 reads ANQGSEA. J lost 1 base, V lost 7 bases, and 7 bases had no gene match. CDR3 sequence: CSAKTGGRTDTQYF. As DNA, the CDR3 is TGCAGCGCTAAAACAGGGGGACGCACAGATACGCAGTATTTT.

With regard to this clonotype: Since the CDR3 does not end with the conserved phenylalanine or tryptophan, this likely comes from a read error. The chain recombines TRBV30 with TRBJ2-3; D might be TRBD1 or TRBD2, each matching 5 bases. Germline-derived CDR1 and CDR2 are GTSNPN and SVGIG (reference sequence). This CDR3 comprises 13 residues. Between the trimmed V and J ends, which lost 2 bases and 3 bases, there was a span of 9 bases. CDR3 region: CAWSRDGTDTQYV. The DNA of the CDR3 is TGTGCCTGGAGTCGGGACGGAACAGATACGCAGTATGTT.